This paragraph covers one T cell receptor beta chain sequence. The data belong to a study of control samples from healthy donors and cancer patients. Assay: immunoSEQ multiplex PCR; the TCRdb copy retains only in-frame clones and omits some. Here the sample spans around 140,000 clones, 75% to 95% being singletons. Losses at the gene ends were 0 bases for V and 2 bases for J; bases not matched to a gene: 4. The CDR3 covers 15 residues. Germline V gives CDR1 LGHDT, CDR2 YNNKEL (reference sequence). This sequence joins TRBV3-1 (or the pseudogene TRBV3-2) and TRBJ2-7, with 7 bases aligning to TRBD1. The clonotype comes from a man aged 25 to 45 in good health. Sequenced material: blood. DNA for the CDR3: TGTGCCAGCAGCCAAGATGTGGGACAGACCTACGAGCAGTACTTC. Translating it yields CASSQDVGQTYEQYF.